This paragraph covers one TCR beta chain sequence. The junction and the germline gene differ at one end; a read error may be behind it. The entry originates in a study of OX40 agonist ivuxolimab in advanced cancers. Sequencing used immunoSEQ multiplex PCR; TCRdb keeps in-frame clones, though not all of them. The repertoire holds 95,000 to 120,000 clones, with approximately 90% as singletons. At cycle 4 day 1, cycle 7 day 1, and baseline, blood was sampled. The origin of this receptor is an adult with an advanced solid tumor such as melanoma, head and neck, liver or kidney cancer. The specimen was CD4+ or CD8+ T cells sorted from blood, collected in a trial of the OX40 agonist ivuxolimab.

Written as DNA, the CDR3 is TGTGCTAGCAGCAGGGTTAGGTCTCTTAGATCACCCCTCCACTTT. It specifies CASSRVRSLRSPLHF. The chain joins TRBV7-7 to TRBJ1-6, with D possibly being TRBD1 (5 bases). Germline V gene sequence: CDR1 SSHAT, CDR2 FNYEAQ (reference sequence). This CDR3 is 15 amino acids long.